This TCR beta chain was sequenced for a study of blood T cell repertoires in COVID-19 (TCRdb year 2020). Regarding the complete study: Samples from collaborators originated in the United States, Italy and Spain and spanned both the acute and convalescent phases of COVID-19. The material from the prospective study consisted of cDNA or gDNA derived from T cells, B-cell-depleted T cells, or PBMCs. Subjects who had been exposed to COVID-19, were actively infected with it, or had recovered from it provided the deeply sampled blood TCRbeta repertoires that made up the dataset. The repertoires were released in a freely available public database meant as a resource for research on the immune response to SARS-CoV-2. Samples were obtained from the ongoing ImmuneRACE study (first 160 participants) and from about 1,300 subjects provided by 6 global collaborators. The sample metadata nearly always contained a de-identified subject ID, COVID-19 status, age in years and sex. Where available, HLA class I and class II types were obtained from metadata supplied by the sample provider rather than from assay-based typing. Overall study outcomes, separate from this receptor: The amount of clinical and demographic metadata varied by source and participant and was provided uncurated.

Concerning this clone itself: The target of this receptor is not known. Qualities for individual bases were not recorded, and no much larger clone is one base off.

Whole blood was collected in K2EDTA tubes by collaborating institutions according to the institutions' own protocols. Collaborator samples were shipped for TCRbeta analysis as frozen whole blood, isolated PBMCs, or DNA extracted from either sample type. The V end loses 8 bases and the J end loses 0 bases, and a stretch of 22 bases separates them. The CDR3 has 17 amino acids, counting the end cysteine and phenylalanine. CDR3 DNA only is kept here, 51 bases in frame from base 1. The germline V gene sets CDR1 to SNHLY and CDR2 to FYNNEI. TCRbeta CDR3 regions were amplified from genomic DNA using the immunoSEQ Assay, a bias-controlled multiplex PCR. Regarding the original processing steps: Within the assay, amplification of reference gene primers was used to estimate how many nucleated cells each sample contained. Sequence reads were collapsed and filtered to measure the absolute abundance of every unique TCRbeta CDR3 rearrangement. For each sample, productive Simpson clonality was calculated as the square root of Simpson's diversity index across productive rearrangements. The table comes from immuneACCESS by way of TCRdb, which keeps in-frame sequences with V and J called. Part of the clones is missing from these tables; in studies checked, under half for an unresolved V gene and the rest for unknown reasons. V and J calls plus clone size are reproduced from that table; the DNA served to infer D and trimming. The sample table shows 100,000 or so clones, and over 75% are seen once. Approximately 3.9% of the sample is taken by the ten largest.

The origin of this receptor is a man between 60 and 75 years old with acute or convalescent COVID-19. This chain joins TRBV2 to TRBJ1-1, with the D gene too uncertain to name. The sequencing input was peripheral blood. The DNA sequence is given as TGTGCCAGCGAAGGGCCCATGACTCGGACTATGAACACTGAAGCTTTCTTT. Translated, it reads CASEGPMTRTMNTEAFF.